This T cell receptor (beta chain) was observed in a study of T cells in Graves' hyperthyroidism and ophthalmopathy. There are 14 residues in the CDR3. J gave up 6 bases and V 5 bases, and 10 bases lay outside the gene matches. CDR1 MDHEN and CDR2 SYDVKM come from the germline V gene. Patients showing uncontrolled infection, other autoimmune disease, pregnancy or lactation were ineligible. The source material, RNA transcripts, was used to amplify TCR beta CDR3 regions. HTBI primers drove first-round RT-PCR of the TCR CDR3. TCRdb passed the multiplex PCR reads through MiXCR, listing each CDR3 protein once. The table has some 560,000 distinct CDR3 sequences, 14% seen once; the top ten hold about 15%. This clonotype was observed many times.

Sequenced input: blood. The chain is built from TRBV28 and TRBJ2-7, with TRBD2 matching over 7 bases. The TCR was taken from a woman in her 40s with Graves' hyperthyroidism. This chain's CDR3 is CASSTGGRAGEQYF. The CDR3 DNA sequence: TGTGCCAGCAGTACCGGAGGGAGGGCCGGCGAGCAGTACTTC.